This T cell receptor beta chain is drawn from a study of Graves' ophthalmopathy and Graves' hyperthyroidism. For the study at large: At initial diagnosis, peripheral blood was obtained, and this preceded any treatment.

Clinical symptoms, serum thyroxine, TRAb, thyroid ultrasound and orbital computed tomography were relied on for diagnosis. Overall study results and limits: Detected in blood as well were most expanded thyroid clonotypes with frequency above 0.001.

The germline V gene has CDR1 SGHAT and CDR2 FQNNGV. Trimming took off 2 bases at V and 2 bases at J, with 3 bases between the two ends. This CDR3 has 13 amino acids. The table lists this clonotype with many counts. The antigen remains undetermined. For repertoire sequencing, the TCR beta CDR3 regions were amplified from RNA transcripts. Amplification began with first-round RT-PCR using HTBI primers, then second-round multiplex PCR was performed. Each CDR3 protein gets one entry after TCRdb re-called the multiplex PCR reads with MiXCR. The table lists 40,000 to 45,000 distinct CDR3 sequences, 45% to 60% of them singletons.

The sequence was obtained from an adult man with Graves' ophthalmopathy. The rearrangement links TRBV11-2 to TRBJ2-2; D ambiguous. Sample: peripheral blood. DNA for the CDR3: TGTGCCAGCAGCTTAACTAACACCGGGGAGCTGTTTTTT. Its translation is CASSLTNTGELFF.